What follows are 24 T cell receptor beta chains derived from one specimen sequenced in a study of blood T cell repertoires in COVID-19. Clones were read by immunoSEQ multiplex PCR, and TCRdb kept only the in-frame ones, dropping some. The sample records more than 300,000 clones, about nine tenths being singletons. Material for sequencing was PBMCs or T cells enriched from blood (not recorded which). The receptor set was obtained from a woman in her 30s who had recovered from COVID-19.

This sequence joins TRBV7-9 and TRBJ1-3; no reliable D call. Germline V gene lookup returns CDR1 SEHNR and CDR2 FQNEAQ (reference sequence). The CDR3 runs 16 residues. Trimming took 7 bases from V and 0 from J, leaving 16 bases between them. The CDR3 region is CASTPPGRYSGNTIYF. The CDR3 DNA reads TGTGCCAGCACCCCCCCCGGCAGGTACTCTGGAAACACCATATATTTT.

This rearrangement joins TRBV5-4 to TRBJ1-6, with D unclear. Germline CDR1 and CDR2: SGHNT and YYREEE (reference sequence). CDR3 length: 14 residues. Deletions cut 0 bases from V and 7 bases from J, with 8 bases between. The CDR3 nucleotides read TGTGCCAGCAGCTTGGTACAGTCGAATTCACCCCTCCACTTT. It translates to CASSLVQSNSPLHF.

The CDR3 nucleotides read TGTGCCAGCAGCAAAGCGGGAGTCGCTAGGAATGAGCAGTTCTTC. Protein: CASSKAGVARNEQFF. The gene calls are TRBV27 and TRBJ2-1, with 8 bases lining up with TRBD2. CDR1 is MNHEY, CDR2 SMNVEV, per germline (reference sequence). The CDR3 runs 15 residues. The J segment lost 7 bases and the V segment lost 6 bases, leaving 11 bases of the junction unmatched.

This chain connects TRBV18 to TRBJ2-1; D is perhaps TRBD2 (6 bases). With 3 bases removed from V and 0 bases from J, the gap between germline ends came to 15 bases. The CDR3 covers 17 residues. Germline lookup yields CDR1 KGHSH and CDR2 LQKENI. DNA of the CDR3: TGTGCCAGCTCACCTAGTGGGGGGAGGTACTCCTACAATGAGCAGTTCTTC. Translated: CASSPSGGRYSYNEQFF.

V and J are TRBV4-1 and TRBJ1-5, with D tentatively TRBD1 (6 bases). The V end was cut by 3 bases, the J end by 6 bases, with 15 bases between. In germline, CDR1 is MGHRA, CDR2 YSYEKL. The CDR3 has 15 residues. The CDR3: CASSHGDMGRQPQHF. CDR3 nucleotide sequence: TGCGCCAGCAGCCACGGGGACATGGGGCGTCAGCCCCAGCATTTT.

On this clone itself: Mismatch with germline at one junction end may stem from a read error. V is TRBV7-7 and J is TRBJ2-1, with 14 nucleotides matching TRBD2. The germline V gene has CDR1 SSHAT and CDR2 FNYEAQ (reference sequence). This CDR3 has 16 residues. The CDR3 is CASSPRGLAGVYEQFF. The CDR3 bases are TGTGCTAGCAGCCCAAGGGGACTAGCGGGAGTCTATGAGCAGTTCTTC.

V and J are TRBV13 and TRBJ2-5, with D perhaps matching TRBD1 (5 bases). V lost 1 base and J lost 3, with 6 bases in between. Germline V gene lookup returns CDR1 PRHDT and CDR2 FYEKMQ (reference sequence). This CDR3 spans 13 amino acids. CDR3 sequence reads: CASSLEGKETQYF. The CDR3 DNA follows: TGTGCCAGCAGCTTAGAGGGGAAAGAGACCCAGTACTTC. The complete variable domain, with remaining parts taken from reference TRBV13 and TRBJ2-5, reads AAGVIQSPRHLIKEKRETATLKCYPIPRHDTVYWYQQGPGQDPQFLISFYEKMQSDKGSIPDRFSAQQFSDYHSELNMSSLELGDSALYFCASSLEGKETQYFGPGTRLLVL.

The chain uses TRBV7-9 and TRBJ2-1; TRBD2 aligns across 9 bases. The CDR3 loop spans 18 amino acids. V lost 2 bases, J lost 9 bases, and 17 bases stayed unmatched. CDR1 and CDR2 from the germline V gene are SEHNR and FQNEAQ (reference sequence). CDR3 DNA: TGTGCCAGCAGCTTAATTTGGAGAACGGCGGGAGGGCCGGGTGAGCAGTTCTTC. Its translation is CASSLIWRTAGGPGEQFF.

The chain links TRBV25-1 to TRBJ1-2; 8 nucleotides line up with TRBD1. Germline V lookup: CDR1 MGHDK, CDR2 SYGVNS. This CDR3 spans 14 amino acids. Germline trimming cut 2 bases from V and 8 bases from J; bases unmatched to any gene: 7. CDR3 sequence (DNA): TGTGCCAGCAGTGAACCAGGACAGGGAAGAGGCTACACCTTC. Amino acids: CASSEPGQGRGYTF.

The chain combines TRBV5-8 with TRBJ2-7; 9 bases agree with TRBD2. Germline V lookup: CDR1 SGHTS, CDR2 YDEGEE. The CDR3 loop spans 16 amino acids. Trimming took 0 bases from V and 2 from J; bases not matched to a gene: 6. Here the CDR3 DNA reads TGTGCCAGCAGCTTGGATTGGCGGGAGGGCACCTACGAGCAGTACTTC. Translated: CASSLDWREGTYEQYF.

This clone is a singleton in its sample. V is TRBV11-2 and J is TRBJ1-3; D gene ambiguous. Germline assignment: CDR1 SGHAT and CDR2 FQNNGV. The CDR3 runs 16 residues. V dropped 1 base and J dropped 4 bases, with 14 bases sitting between them. As DNA, the CDR3 is TGTGCCAGCAGCTTAGCCCCTGGCGGGAGCGGAAACACCATATATTTT. Translated: CASSLAPGGSGNTIYF. The full variable domain, rest sourced from reference TRBV11-2 and TRBJ1-3, is EAGVAQSPRYKIIEKRQSVAFWCNPISGHATLYWYQQILGQGPKLLIQFQNNGVVDDSQLPKDRFSAERLKGVDSTLKIQPAKLEDSAVYLCASSLAPGGSGNTIYFGEGSWLTVV.

V gene TRBV6-5 combines with J gene TRBJ2-7; D is possibly TRBD1 (6 bases). Germline-derived CDR1 and CDR2 are MNHEY and SVGAGI. The CDR3 has 16 residues. The V gene lost 2 bases and the J gene lost 1 base, with 15 bases spanning the gap. The CDR3 DNA reads TGTGCCAGCAGTTACGGGGGACAAGTAGAGTCCTACGAGCAGTACTTC. Encoded protein: CASSYGGQVESYEQYF.

Only a few counts were recorded for this clone. This chain joins TRBV6-6 and TRBJ1-5; D is perhaps TRBD1 (5 bases). Trimming shortened V by 10 bases and J by 6 bases, and 16 bases separated the two germline ends. The length of the CDR3 is 13 residues. CDR1 is MNHNY, CDR2 SVGAGI, per germline (reference sequence). CDR3: CAIRGEGGQPQHF. CDR3 nucleotide sequence: TGTGCCATCAGAGGGGAGGGAGGTCAGCCCCAGCATTTT.

The chain has TRBV5-4 and TRBJ1-2, with TRBD1 matching over 7 bases. There are 15 residues in the CDR3. Looked up from germline, CDR1 is SGHNT and CDR2 is YYREEE (reference sequence). The V segment lost 2 bases and the J segment 2 bases; nucleotides outside the gene matches: 6. Here the CDR3 reads CASSFRDRENYGYTF. The CDR3 DNA reads as TGTGCCAGCAGCTTCCGGGACAGAGAAAACTATGGCTACACCTTC.

The rearrangement uses TRBV19 and TRBJ2-7; weak D call: TRBD2 (5 bases). Germline V gene sequence: CDR1 LNHDA, CDR2 SQIVND (reference sequence). The CDR3 has 15 amino acids. The V gene lost 2 bases and the J gene lost 3 bases, with 14 bases spanning the gap. The CDR3 DNA sequence: TGTGCCAGTAGTATAATTGGCCCCGGGGACTACGAGCAGTACTTC. Translating gives CASSIIGPGDYEQYF.

The chain is built from TRBV4-1 and TRBJ2-1, with TRBD1 matching over 9 bases. Germline-derived CDR1 and CDR2 are MGHRA and YSYEKL. V was pared by 10 bases and J by 5 bases, with 9 bases of the junction left unmatched. This CDR3 contains 14 residues. The CDR3 DNA is TGCGCCACTTCCGGACAGGGGCGACACAATGAGCAGTTCTTC. It encodes CATSGQGRHNEQFF.

The V and J genes are TRBV18 and TRBJ2-4; 11 bases match TRBD2. V was pared by 2 bases and J by 0 bases, with 9 bases of the junction left unmatched. Germline V lookup: CDR1 KGHSH, CDR2 LQKENI. The CDR3 loop spans 19 amino acids. The CDR3 here is CASSPIASGRKRAKNIQYF. The CDR3 DNA is TGTGCCAGCTCACCAATTGCTAGCGGGAGGAAGCGAGCCAAAAACATTCAGTACTTC.

This clone was counted a few times. The chain combines TRBV7-2 with TRBJ1-5; 7 bases line up with TRBD1. The CDR3 is 15 amino acids. The junction had 5 bases not matched to a gene; V was cut back by 6 bases and J by 0 bases. Germline lookup yields CDR1 SGHTA and CDR2 FQGNSA. The chain's CDR3 is CASRAGQNSNQPQHF. CDR3 nucleotides: TGTGCCAGCAGGGCGGGACAGAATAGCAATCAGCCCCAGCATTTT. Combining the CDR3 with reference TRBV7-2 and TRBJ1-5 gives the whole variable domain GAGVSQSPSNKVTEKGKDVELRCDPISGHTALYWYRQSLGQGLEFLIYFQGNSAPDKSGLPSDRFSAERTGGSVSTLTIQRTQQEDSAVYLCASRAGQNSNQPQHFGDGTRLSIL.

The chain carries TRBV2 and TRBJ1-2, with 9 nucleotides matching TRBD1. Trimming at V came to 5 bases and at J to 5 bases, leaving 9 bases not matched to a gene. Per germline, CDR1 SNHLY and CDR2 FYNNEI. The CDR3 consists of 15 residues. The CDR3 nucleotides are TGTGCCAGCAGTCCTTCCGGGACAGGGACGTATGGCTACACCTTC. This gives the protein CASSPSGTGTYGYTF.

The chain employs TRBV5-1 and TRBJ1-4; D ambiguous. Per the germline V gene, CDR1 is SGHRS and CDR2 is YFSETQ. This CDR3 is 15 amino acids long. V lost 1 base to trimming and J lost 1 base, with 8 bases between them. The chain's CDR3 is CASSLRTETNEKLFF. CDR3 sequence (DNA): TGCGCCAGCAGCTTGAGAACAGAAACTAATGAAAAACTGTTTTTT.

CDR3 in amino acids: CASSPIGTGSGNTIYF. CDR3 nucleotides: TGTGCCAGCAGCCCAATCGGGACAGGCTCTGGAAACACCATATATTTT. The chain joins TRBV3-1 (or the pseudogene TRBV3-2) to TRBJ1-3; TRBD1 matches 8 bases. The germline V gene has CDR1 LGHDT and CDR2 YNNKEL (reference sequence). This CDR3 has 16 amino acids. Trimming took 4 bases from V and 0 from J; bases not matched to a gene: 5.

The chain employs TRBV7-6 and TRBJ2-7; 8 nucleotides line up with TRBD2. CDR1 and CDR2 from the germline V gene are SGHVS and FNYEAQ. The CDR3 is 20 residues long. Trimming at V came to 5 bases and at J to 3 bases, leaving 24 bases not matched to a gene. For the CDR3, the DNA is TGTGCCAGCAGCCCCCGAAATAAATCAGGGACTAGGCACAAGGACTACGAGCAGTACTTC. As protein: CASSPRNKSGTRHKDYEQYF. Together with reference TRBV7-6 and TRBJ2-7, the CDR3 gives the full variable domain: GAGVSQSPRYKVTKRGQDVALRCDPISGHVSLYWYRQALGQGPEFLTYFNYEAQQDKSGLPNDRFSAERPEGSISTLTIQRTEQRDSAMYRCASSPRNKSGTRHKDYEQYFGPGTRLTVT.

The chain carries TRBV9 and TRBJ1-3; D is unresolved. Germline assignment: CDR1 SGDLS and CDR2 YYNGEE. Trimming stripped 4 bases from V and 0 bases from J, with 8 bases between. This CDR3 contains 14 residues. The CDR3 coding sequence is TGTGCCAGCAGCACAGAGGGCTCTGGAAACACCATATATTTT. This codes for CASSTEGSGNTIYF.

The V and J genes are TRBV5-1 and TRBJ2-2; 9 positions match TRBD1. Germline-derived CDR1 and CDR2 are SGHRS and YFSETQ. V shed 4 bases, J shed 5 bases, and the junction held 6 bases outside the gene matches. The CDR3 spans 15 residues. This CDR3 reads CASSRGQGGTGELFF. CDR3 nucleotide sequence: TGCGCCAGCAGCAGGGGACAGGGAGGTACCGGGGAGCTGTTTTTT.